This T cell receptor beta chain emerged from a study of blood T cell repertoires in COVID-19. Study background: Sources were T cells, B-cell-depleted T cells, or PBMCs; the material itself was cDNA or gDNA.

Authors' analysis steps: Estimated nucleated cell counts came from reference gene primer amplification. Some clones are missing from TCRdb's copy, which holds only in-frame ones; the method was immunoSEQ multiplex PCR. V, J and clone size reflect that table, while D and trimming were determined from the DNA. In the table there are more than 50,000 clones, roughly 85% of which are singletons. Deletions cut 0 bases from V and 1 base from J, with 9 bases between. The CDR3 runs to 16 residues. In germline, CDR1 is LGHNA, CDR2 YSLEER. The sequencing sample was made of peripheral blood. The clonotype was recovered from a human donor in a cohort sampled during active COVID-19. The chain employs TRBV4-3 and TRBJ2-2; weak D call: TRBD2 (6 bases). CDR3 amino acids: CASSQEAGKNTGELFF. CDR3 sequence (DNA): TGCGCCAGCAGCCAAGAGGCGGGGAAGAACACCGGGGAGCTGTTTTTT.